This is a list of T cell receptor beta chains from one sample in a study of blood T cell repertoires in COVID-19. Using immunoSEQ multiplex PCR, the repertoire was profiled, and TCRdb retains in-frame clones only, with some absent. The table lists some 150,000 clones, 80% of them singletons. The sample consisted of peripheral blood. The receptors stem from a man in his 60s with active or convalescent COVID-19. The CDR3 runs from the conserved cysteine through the conserved F or W. Each record gives: D gene, J gene, V gene, clone size, CDR3 DNA, CDR3 protein. A D gene is named only where the DNA matches it firmly. Size is stated for part of the rows, as once, few or many counts, or as a class when the clone is expanded.

-	TRBJ1-3	TRBV9	few	TGTGCCAGCAGTTCCCCGCGCGGCCGCGGCTCTGGAAACACCATATATTTT	CASSSPRGRGSGNTIYF
TRBD2	TRBJ2-1	TRBV15	once	TGTGCCACCAGCTCCACAACGAGGCGGGAGAGATACAATGAGCAGTTCTTC	CATSSTTRRERYNEQFF
-	TRBJ2-3	TRBV5-4	-	TGTGCCAGCAGCGCAGGGGGGATCTTTGGCACAGATACGCAGTATTTT	CASSAGGIFGTDTQYF
TRBD1	TRBJ2-7	TRBV11-2	-	TGTGCCAGCAGCGCGACCCGGACAGGGAGGACCTACGAGCAGTACTTC	CASSATRTGRTYEQYF
-	TRBJ2-3	TRBV2	-	TGTGCCAGCAGCTGGAACGGGGCAGATACGCAGTATTTT	CASSWNGADTQYF
-	TRBJ2-4	TRBV21-1	-	TGTGCCAGCAGCAAAGGGGGGGGAGGGGACCTGTCCCTAGCCAAAAACATTCAGTACTTC	CASSKGGGGDLSLAKNIQYF
TRBD1	TRBJ2-5	TRBV5-4	-	TGTGCCAGCAGCAAAGACAGGGGGCAAGAGACCCAGTACTTC	CASSKDRGQETQYF
-	TRBJ1-1	TRBV4-2	-	TGTGCCAGCAGCCAAGATAGGTCCGGCGGCGGTCTTGACACTGAAGCTTTCTTT	CASSQDRSGGGLDTEAFF
-	TRBJ2-2	TRBV5-5	-	TGTGCCAGCAGCTCCGCCGGGGGGCGCACCACCGGGGAGCTGTTTTTT	CASSSAGGRTTGELFF
-	TRBJ1-5	TRBV6-2/TRBV6-3	-	TGTGCCAGCAGTTACTTCCAAGGGGGGGGCTCCAATCAGCCCCAGCATTTT	CASSYFQGGGSNQPQHF
-	TRBJ2-1	TRBV5-6	-	TGTGCCAGCAGCCGAATGCTAACAGGGAGCTCCTACAATGAGCAGTTCTTC	CASSRMLTGSSYNEQFF
TRBD1	TRBJ2-1	TRBV5-1	-	TGCGCCAGCCGGGCTGAGACAGGGAACAATGAGCAGTTCTTC	CASRAETGNNEQFF
-	TRBJ2-7	TRBV3-1/TRBV3-2	-	TGTGCCAGCAGCCTTGGAGGTCTAACCTACGAGCAGTACTTC	CASSLGGLTYEQYF
TRBD1	TRBJ2-7	TRBV18	-	TGTGCCAGCTCATCCGGGACAGGGAGCAACGAGCAGTACTTC	CASSSGTGSNEQYF
TRBD1	TRBJ1-4	TRBV4-3	-	TGCGCCAGCAGCCAGATGGGACAGGGCGAGGAATCCGAAAAACTGTTTTTT	CASSQMGQGEESEKLFF
-	TRBJ1-1	TRBV9	-	TGTGCCAGCAGCGTAGGCTTGAGGGTAGGATTAAGTGAAGCTTTCTTT	CASSVGLRVGLSEAFF
-	TRBJ2-4	TRBV20-1	-	TGCAGCCCTAGACAGGAAAACATTCAGTACTTC	CSPRQENIQYF
TRBD2	TRBJ2-1	TRBV5-4	-	TGTGCCAGCAGCTTGGCCCCTAGCGGGGGGGATGAGCAGTTCTTC	CASSLAPSGGDEQFF
-	TRBJ1-3	TRBV7-6	-	TGTGCCAGCAGTCTCCCCACCCGCAGCTCTGGAAACACCATATATTTT	CASSLPTRSSGNTIYF
-	TRBJ2-2	TRBV6-2/TRBV6-3	once	TGTGCCAGCAGTCCCAGAGACTATCCCGGGGAGCTGTTTTTT	CASSPRDYPGELFF
TRBD2	TRBJ2-2	TRBV19	-	TGTGCCAGCGGGGGGACGGCGAACACCGGGGAGCTGTTTTTT	CASGGTANTGELFF
-	TRBJ1-5	TRBV30	-	TGTGCCTGGAGTGTGGCAGGGCAGTTTAGGCAGCCCCAGCATTTT	CAWSVAGQFRQPQHF
-	TRBJ2-3	TRBV10-3	-	TGTGCCACCGCATCGGACACCTACACAGATACGCAGTATTTT	CATASDTYTDTQYF
TRBD1	TRBJ2-7	TRBV5-1	-	TGCGCCAGCAGCTGGGGGACAGGGTTGGTCGAGCAGTACTTC	CASSWGTGLVEQYF
TRBD1	TRBJ2-7	TRBV28	-	TGTGCCAGCAGTTACGAACAGGGGGCGCTTGTGTGGCAGTACTTC	CASSYEQGALVWQYF
TRBD1	TRBJ2-7	TRBV30	-	TGTGCCTGGAAGACAGGGGGTGGCGAGCAGTACTTC	CAWKTGGGEQYF
TRBD1	TRBJ2-3	TRBV7-9	-	TGTGCCAGCAGCTTGACAGGGAGCACAGATACGCAGTATTTT	CASSLTGSTDTQYF
-	TRBJ2-1	TRBV5-6	-	TGTGCCAGCAGCTTGGAGACAACTCGCTCCTACAATGAGCAGTTCTTC	CASSLETTRSYNEQFF
-	TRBJ1-5	TRBV6-4	once	TGTGCCAGCAGTGAAGACTGGAGCAATCAGCCCCAGCATTTT	CASSEDWSNQPQHF